The 5 T cell receptor beta chains below all came from one sample that was sequenced in a study of cytomegalovirus exposure and HLA in healthy donors. Generated by immunoSEQ multiplex PCR, the TCRdb table keeps only in-frame clones and is missing some. The sample holds just under 75,000 clones; roughly 94% are singletons and the top ten take 3.2%. The sample taken for sequencing was PBMCs. These TCRs come from a woman between 18 and 29 years old in good health and CMV-seropositive.

This clone was seen just once. The DNA of the CDR3 is TGTGCCAGCGAGAAGGGGACAGGGGAGCAGTACTTC. It specifies CASEKGTGEQYF. V usage is TRBV6-1 and J usage is TRBJ2-7; TRBD1 agrees at 9 bases. This CDR3 is 12 amino acids long. Trimming at V came to 8 bases and at J to 7 bases, leaving 6 bases not matched to a gene. The germline V gene encodes CDR1 MNHNS and CDR2 SASEGT.

The V call is TRBV27, the J call TRBJ2-2; 7 nucleotides match TRBD2. Germline V lookup: CDR1 MNHEY, CDR2 SMNVEV (reference sequence). This CDR3 has 13 amino acids. V trimming: 6 bases; J trimming: 7 bases; junction bases outside the gene matches: 5. The CDR3 bases are TGTGCCAGCAGCTTGGGGGGGAACGGGGAGCTGTTTTTT. Its protein is CASSLGGNGELFF.

The chain joins TRBV28 to TRBJ1-2; TRBD1 aligns across 8 bases. Germline loops: CDR1 MDHEN, CDR2 SYDVKM. Trimming removed 3 bases from V and 2 bases from J; junction bases left unmatched: 5. The CDR3 is made up of 15 amino acids. The CDR3 nucleotides are TGTGCCAGCAGTTTCCTCGGACAGGGCAACTATGGCTACACCTTC. Protein sequence: CASSFLGQGNYGYTF.

The J gene is TRBJ2-7, the V gene TRBV27; 8 bases match TRBD2. The J segment lost 7 bases and the V segment lost 3 bases, leaving 8 bases of the junction unmatched. The CDR3 length is 14 residues. Germline CDR1 MNHEY, CDR2 SMNVEV (reference sequence). The CDR3 reads CASSFGASGGEQYF. CDR3 bases: TGTGCCAGCAGTTTCGGGGCGTCGGGGGGGGAGCAGTACTTC.

V usage is TRBV6-6 and J usage is TRBJ2-7; 8 bases align to TRBD1. Germline CDR1 is MNHNY and CDR2 is SVGAGI (reference sequence). The CDR3 totals 13 residues. V was pared by 5 bases and J by 6 bases, with 6 bases of the junction left unmatched. As DNA, the CDR3 is TGTGCCAGCAGTCGGACAGGGAAAGGCGAGCAGTACTTC. The encoded protein is CASSRTGKGEQYF.